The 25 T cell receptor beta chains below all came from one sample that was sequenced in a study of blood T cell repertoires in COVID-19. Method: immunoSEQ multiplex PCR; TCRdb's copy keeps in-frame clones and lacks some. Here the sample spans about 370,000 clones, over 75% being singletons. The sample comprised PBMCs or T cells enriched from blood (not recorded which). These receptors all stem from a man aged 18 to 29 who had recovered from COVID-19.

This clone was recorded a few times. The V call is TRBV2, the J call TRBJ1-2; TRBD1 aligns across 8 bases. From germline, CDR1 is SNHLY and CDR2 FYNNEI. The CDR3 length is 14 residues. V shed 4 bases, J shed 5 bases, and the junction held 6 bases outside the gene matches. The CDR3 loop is CASSVSQGGYGYTF. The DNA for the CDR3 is TGTGCCAGCAGTGTGTCACAGGGGGGATATGGCTACACCTTC. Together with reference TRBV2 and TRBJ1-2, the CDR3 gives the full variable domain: EPEVTQTPSHQVTQMGQEVILRCVPISNHLYFYWYRQILGQKVEFLVSFYNNEISEKSEIFDDQFSVERPDGSNFTLKIRSTKLEDSAMYFCASSVSQGGYGYTFGSGTRLTVV.

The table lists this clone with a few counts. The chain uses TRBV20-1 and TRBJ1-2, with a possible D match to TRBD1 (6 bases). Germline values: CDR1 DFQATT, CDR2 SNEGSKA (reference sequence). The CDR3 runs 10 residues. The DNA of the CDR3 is TGCAGGGGGGCGGGGGATGGCTACACCTTC. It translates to CRGAGDGYTF.

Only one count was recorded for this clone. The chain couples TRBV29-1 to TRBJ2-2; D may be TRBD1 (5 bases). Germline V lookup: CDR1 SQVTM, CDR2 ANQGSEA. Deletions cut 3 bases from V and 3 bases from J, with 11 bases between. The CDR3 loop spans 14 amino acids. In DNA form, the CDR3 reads TGCAGCGTTGAGGCAGGGTTGGACACCGGGGAGCTGTTTTTT. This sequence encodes CSVEAGLDTGELFF.

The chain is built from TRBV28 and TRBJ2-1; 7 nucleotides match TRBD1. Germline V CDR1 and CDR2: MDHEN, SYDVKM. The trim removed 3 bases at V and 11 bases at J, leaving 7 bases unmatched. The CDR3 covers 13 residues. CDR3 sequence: CASSFAPGQKQFF. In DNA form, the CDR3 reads TGTGCCAGCAGTTTCGCTCCGGGACAGAAGCAGTTCTTC.

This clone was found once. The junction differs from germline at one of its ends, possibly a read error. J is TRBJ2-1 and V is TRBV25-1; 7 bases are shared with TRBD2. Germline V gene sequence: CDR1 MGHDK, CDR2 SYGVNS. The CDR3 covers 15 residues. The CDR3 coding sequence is TGTGCCAACAGTAGTACGGGGGGCTCCTACAATGAGCAGTTCTTC. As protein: CANSSTGGSYNEQFF.

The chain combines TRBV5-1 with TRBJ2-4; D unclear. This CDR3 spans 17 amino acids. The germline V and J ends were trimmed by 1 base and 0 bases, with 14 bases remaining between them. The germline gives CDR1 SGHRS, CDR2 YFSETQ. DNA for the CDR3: TGCGCCAGCAGCTTGTGGCAGGTGAATTTAGCCAAAAACATTCAGTACTTC. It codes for CASSLWQVNLAKNIQYF.

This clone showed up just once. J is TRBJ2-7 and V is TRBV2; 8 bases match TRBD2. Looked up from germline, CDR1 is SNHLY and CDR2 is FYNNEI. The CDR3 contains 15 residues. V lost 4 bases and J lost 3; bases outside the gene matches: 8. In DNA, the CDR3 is TGTGCCAGCAGTGCCGCGGGGGGCACATTCTACGAGCAGTACTTC. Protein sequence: CASSAAGGTFYEQYF.

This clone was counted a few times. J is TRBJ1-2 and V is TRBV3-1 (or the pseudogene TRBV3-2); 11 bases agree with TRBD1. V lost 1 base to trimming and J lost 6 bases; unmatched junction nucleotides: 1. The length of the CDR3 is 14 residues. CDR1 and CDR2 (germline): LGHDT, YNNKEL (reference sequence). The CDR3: CASSQVGQGDGYTF. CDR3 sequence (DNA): TGTGCCAGCAGCCAAGTGGGACAGGGGGATGGCTACACCTTC.

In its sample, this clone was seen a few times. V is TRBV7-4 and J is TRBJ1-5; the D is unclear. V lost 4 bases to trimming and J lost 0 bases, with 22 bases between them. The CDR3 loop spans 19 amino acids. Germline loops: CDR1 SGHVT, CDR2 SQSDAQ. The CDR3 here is CASSSLFAPIGYSNQPQHF. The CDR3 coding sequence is TGTGCCAGCAGCTCCCTCTTTGCGCCGATCGGTTATAGCAATCAGCCCCAGCATTTT.

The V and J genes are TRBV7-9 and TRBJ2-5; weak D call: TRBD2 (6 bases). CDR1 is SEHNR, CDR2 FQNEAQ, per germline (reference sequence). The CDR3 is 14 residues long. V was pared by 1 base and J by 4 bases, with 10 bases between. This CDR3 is CASSLVEGGETQYF. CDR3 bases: TGTGCCAGCAGCTTAGTGGAGGGCGGAGAGACCCAGTACTTC.

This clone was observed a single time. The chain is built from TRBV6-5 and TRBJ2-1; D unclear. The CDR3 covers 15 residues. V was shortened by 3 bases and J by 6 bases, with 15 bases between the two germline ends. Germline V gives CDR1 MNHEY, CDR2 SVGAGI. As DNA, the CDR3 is TGTGCCAGCAGTTATTCCTTCGTTGTCTCCAATGAGCAGTTCTTC. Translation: CASSYSFVVSNEQFF.

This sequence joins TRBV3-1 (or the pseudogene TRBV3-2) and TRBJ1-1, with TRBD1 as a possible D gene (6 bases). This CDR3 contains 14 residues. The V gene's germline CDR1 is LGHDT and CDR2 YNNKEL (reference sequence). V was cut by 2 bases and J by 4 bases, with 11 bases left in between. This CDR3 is CASSQLNRVTEAFF. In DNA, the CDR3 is TGTGCCAGCAGCCAATTGAACAGGGTCACTGAAGCTTTCTTT.

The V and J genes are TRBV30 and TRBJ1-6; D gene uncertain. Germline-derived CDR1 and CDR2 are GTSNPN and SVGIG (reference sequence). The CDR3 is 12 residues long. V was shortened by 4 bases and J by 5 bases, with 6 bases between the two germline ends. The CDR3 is CAWNLNNSPLHF. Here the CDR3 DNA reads TGTGCCTGGAATCTTAATAATTCACCCCTCCACTTT.

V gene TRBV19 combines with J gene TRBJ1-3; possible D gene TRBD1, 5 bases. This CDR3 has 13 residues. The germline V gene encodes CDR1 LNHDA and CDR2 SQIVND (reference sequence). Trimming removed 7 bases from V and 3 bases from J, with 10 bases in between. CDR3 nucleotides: TGTGCCAGTACCAAGGGGATTGGAAACACCATATATTTT. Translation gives CASTKGIGNTIYF.

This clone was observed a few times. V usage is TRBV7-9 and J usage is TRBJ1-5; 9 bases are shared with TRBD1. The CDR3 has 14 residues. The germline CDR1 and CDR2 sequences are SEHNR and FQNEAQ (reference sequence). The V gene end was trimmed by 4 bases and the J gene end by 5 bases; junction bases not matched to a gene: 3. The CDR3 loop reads CASSSDRGYQPQHF. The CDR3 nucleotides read TGTGCCAGCAGCTCGGACAGGGGTTATCAGCCCCAGCATTTT.

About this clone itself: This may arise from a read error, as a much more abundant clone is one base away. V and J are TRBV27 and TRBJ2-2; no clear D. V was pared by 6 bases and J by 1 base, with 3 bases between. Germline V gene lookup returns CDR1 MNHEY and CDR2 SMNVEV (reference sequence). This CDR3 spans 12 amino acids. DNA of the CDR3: TGTGCCAGCAGCCAGAACACCGGGGAGCTGTTTTTT. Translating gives CASSQNTGELFF.

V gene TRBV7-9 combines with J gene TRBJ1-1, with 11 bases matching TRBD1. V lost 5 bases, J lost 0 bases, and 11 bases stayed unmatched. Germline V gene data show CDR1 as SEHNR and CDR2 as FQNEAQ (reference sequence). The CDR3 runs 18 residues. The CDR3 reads CASSAGGQGVPLNTEAFF. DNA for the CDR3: TGTGCCAGCAGCGCGGGGGGACAGGGGGTCCCCTTGAACACTGAAGCTTTCTTT.

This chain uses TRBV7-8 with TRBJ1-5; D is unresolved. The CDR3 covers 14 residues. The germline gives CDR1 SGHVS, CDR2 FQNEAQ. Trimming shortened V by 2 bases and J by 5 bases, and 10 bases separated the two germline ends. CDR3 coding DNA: TGTGCCAGCAGCTTAAATACCGGTGATCAGCCCCAGCATTTT. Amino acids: CASSLNTGDQPQHF.

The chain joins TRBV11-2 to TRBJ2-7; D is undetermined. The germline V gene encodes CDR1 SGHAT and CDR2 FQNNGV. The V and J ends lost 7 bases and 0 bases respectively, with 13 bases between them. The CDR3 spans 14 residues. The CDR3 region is CASTPLSLSYEQYF. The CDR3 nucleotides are TGTGCCAGCACCCCCTTGAGCCTCTCCTACGAGCAGTACTTC.

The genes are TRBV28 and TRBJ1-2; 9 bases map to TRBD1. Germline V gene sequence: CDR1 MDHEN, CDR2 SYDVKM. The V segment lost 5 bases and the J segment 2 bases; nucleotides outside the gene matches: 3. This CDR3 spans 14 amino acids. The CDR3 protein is CASSPGTGNYGYTF. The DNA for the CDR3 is TGTGCCAGCAGTCCCGGGACAGGGAACTATGGCTACACCTTC.

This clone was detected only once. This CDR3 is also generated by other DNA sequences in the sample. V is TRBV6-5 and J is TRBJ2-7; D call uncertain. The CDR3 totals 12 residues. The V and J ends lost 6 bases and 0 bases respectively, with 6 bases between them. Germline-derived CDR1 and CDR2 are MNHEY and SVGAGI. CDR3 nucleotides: TGTGCCAGCAGAGGAGACTCCTACGAGCAGTACTTC. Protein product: CASRGDSYEQYF.

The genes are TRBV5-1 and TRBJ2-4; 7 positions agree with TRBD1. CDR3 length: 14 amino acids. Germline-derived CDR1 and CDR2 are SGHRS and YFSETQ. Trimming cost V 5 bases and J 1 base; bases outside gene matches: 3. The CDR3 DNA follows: TGCGCCAGCAGTCCGGGACAGGCCAAAAACATTCAGTACTTC. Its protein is CASSPGQAKNIQYF.

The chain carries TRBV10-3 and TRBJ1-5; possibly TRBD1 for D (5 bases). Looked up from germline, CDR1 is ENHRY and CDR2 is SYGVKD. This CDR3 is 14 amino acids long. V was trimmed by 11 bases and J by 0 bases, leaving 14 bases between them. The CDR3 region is CASSTAHSNQPQHF. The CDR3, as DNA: TGTGCCTCCTCGACAGCCCATAGCAATCAGCCCCAGCATTTT.

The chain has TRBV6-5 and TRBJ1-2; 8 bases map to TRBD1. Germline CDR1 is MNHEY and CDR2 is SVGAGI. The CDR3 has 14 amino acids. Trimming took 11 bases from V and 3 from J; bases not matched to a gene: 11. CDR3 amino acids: CAASDRGGHYGYTF. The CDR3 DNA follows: TGTGCCGCTTCCGACAGGGGCGGCCACTATGGCTACACCTTC.

The CDR3 loop reads CASSRDSYGYTF. Here the CDR3 DNA reads TGTGCCAGCAGCCGAGACAGCTATGGCTACACCTTC. This chain links TRBV13 with TRBJ1-2; perhaps TRBD1 as D (5 bases). CDR1 is PRHDT, CDR2 FYEKMQ, per germline (reference sequence). V was trimmed by 5 bases and J by 4 bases, leaving 8 bases between them. The length of the CDR3 is 12 residues.